Presented here are 20 T cell receptor beta chains from one specimen sequenced in a study of shared clonotypes between healthy human individuals. The assay was immunoSEQ multiplex PCR, and TCRdb's table has in-frame clones only and misses some. This sample has approximately 2,000,000 clones; 85% to 95% occur once, and the top ten carry approximately 0.39%. Material: naive CD4+ T cells from PBMCs. Specified subset: CD45RA+ positively selected. Receptors originate from a man aged 18 to 30 in good health. Some clones in this sample may be carry-over from other donors' samples.

This clone appeared a few times. Other DNA sequences in the same sample also yield this CDR3. The V gene is TRBV2, the J gene TRBJ1-5; 9 positions agree with TRBD1. CDR1 and CDR2 (germline): SNHLY, FYNNEI. There are 13 residues in the CDR3. Trimming removed 6 bases from V and 5 bases from J; junction bases left unmatched: 2. In nucleotides, the CDR3 is TGTGCCAGCAGGGGACAGGGAGATCAGCCCCAGCATTTT. Translating gives CASRGQGDQPQHF.

The chain uses TRBV5-4 and TRBJ1-4, with no clear D. Trimming stripped 5 bases from V and 7 bases from J, with 3 bases between. Germline loops: CDR1 SGHNT, CDR2 YYREEE (reference sequence). This CDR3 has 10 residues. The CDR3 sequence is CASRGEKLFF. CDR3 nucleotides: TGTGCCAGCAGGGGTGAAAAACTGTTTTTT.

The chain uses TRBV6-1 and TRBJ1-4; 7 positions agree with TRBD1. CDR1 is MNHNS, CDR2 SASEGT, per germline. The CDR3 is 15 residues long. V dropped 5 bases and J dropped 8; count of bases not matched to a gene: 11. The CDR3 here is CASSQTGIRGEKLFF. The CDR3 nucleotides are TGTGCCAGCAGTCAGACAGGGATAAGGGGGGAAAAACTGTTTTTT.

J is TRBJ2-5 and V is TRBV6-5; D gene ambiguous. The germline V gene has CDR1 MNHEY and CDR2 SVGAGI. The CDR3 is 13 amino acids. The germline V and J ends were trimmed by 2 bases and 6 bases, with 10 bases remaining between them. The DNA of the CDR3 is TGTGCCAGCAGTTACACCGCTATCCAGACCCAGTACTTC. Amino acids: CASSYTAIQTQYF.

Of note for this clone: This same CDR3 is encoded by further DNA sequences in the sample. The chain combines TRBV2 with TRBJ1-1; 7 bases map to TRBD1. J lost 4 bases, V lost 3 bases, and 2 bases had no gene match. This CDR3 comprises 13 residues. Germline CDR1 SNHLY, CDR2 FYNNEI. This chain's CDR3 is CASSDRGGTEAFF. The CDR3 DNA follows: TGTGCCAGCAGTGACAGGGGGGGCACTGAAGCTTTCTTT.

V gene TRBV5-6 combines with J gene TRBJ2-1; D is tentatively TRBD1 or TRBD2 (6 bases each). The germline CDR1 and CDR2 sequences are SGHDT and YYEEEE. The CDR3 contains 15 residues. The ends were cut back, 2 bases at V and 3 bases at J, with 12 bases in the middle. The DNA of the CDR3 is TGTGCCAGCAGCTTCGGGGGCCAGTTCTACAATGAGCAGTTCTTC. Protein sequence: CASSFGGQFYNEQFF.

This chain links TRBV28 with TRBJ2-7; TRBD1 matches at 8 bases. CDR3 length equals 15 residues. CDR1 and CDR2 (germline): MDHEN, SYDVKM. V shed 11 bases, J shed 4 bases, and the junction held 16 bases outside the gene matches. In DNA form, the CDR3 reads TGTGCCGCAAGTCAAATGAGGACAGGGTCTTACGAGCAGTACTTC. The encoded protein is CAASQMRTGSYEQYF.

The V gene is TRBV7-9, the J gene TRBJ2-2; TRBD1 aligns across 8 bases. Losses at the gene ends were 5 bases for V and 4 bases for J; bases not matched to a gene: 6. Germline CDR1 and CDR2: SEHNR and FQNEAQ (reference sequence). This CDR3 comprises 15 residues. The CDR3 nucleotides read TGTGCCAGCAGCGAGGGACAGGTGGTCACCGGGGAGCTGTTTTTT. This encodes CASSEGQVVTGELFF.

The rearrangement links TRBV6-5 to TRBJ2-7; 9 bases are shared with TRBD1. Germline CDR1 reads MNHEY; CDR2 reads SVGAGI. V gave up 0 bases and J gave up 3 bases; unmatched junction bases: 3. The CDR3 loop spans 15 amino acids. In DNA form, the CDR3 reads TGTGCCAGCAGTTACTCAGGGACAGGGATCTACGAGCAGTACTTC. It is translated as CASSYSGTGIYEQYF.

This chain joins TRBV5-1 and TRBJ2-3; D gene unclear. Trimming took off 0 bases at V and 6 bases at J, with 17 bases between the two ends. Germline CDR1 SGHRS, CDR2 YFSETQ. The CDR3 has 16 amino acids. In nucleotides, the CDR3 is TGCGCCAGCAGCTTGGGGTCTATTCTGGTAAGGGATACGCAGTATTTT. This encodes CASSLGSILVRDTQYF.

Comment on this clone: Other DNA sequences from this sample encode an identical CDR3 as well. The CDR3 DNA reads TGTGCCAGTAGTTCGCAGGGACTCTATGGCTACACCTTC. Its protein is CASSSQGLYGYTF. The genes are TRBV19 and TRBJ1-2, with a possible D match to TRBD1 (5 bases). V was trimmed by 5 bases and J by 4 bases, leaving 11 bases between them. CDR1 is LNHDA, CDR2 SQIVND, per germline (reference sequence). This CDR3 spans 13 amino acids.

The chain combines TRBV11-3 with TRBJ2-3; perhaps D is TRBD1 or TRBD2 (5 bases each). Per germline, CDR1 SGHNT and CDR2 YENEEA. The V end lost 4 bases, the J end lost 0 bases, and 11 bases lay between the germline ends. CDR3 size: 15 residues. CDR3 sequence (DNA): TGTGCCAGCAGCTCCGGGACGGCTAGCACAGATACGCAGTATTTT. This translates into CASSSGTASTDTQYF.

The chain employs TRBV6-1 and TRBJ2-1; D ambiguous. The V end lost 4 bases, the J end lost 4 bases, and 14 bases lay between the germline ends. The germline V gene encodes CDR1 MNHNS and CDR2 SASEGT. This CDR3 is built from 15 residues. The DNA for the CDR3 is TGTGCCAGCAGTGTTGGCCCCCCGGAATACAATGAGCAGTTCTTC. The encoded protein is CASSVGPPEYNEQFF.

The chain employs TRBV5-1 and TRBJ2-5; TRBD2 agrees at 11 bases. Germline CDR1 is SGHRS and CDR2 is YFSETQ. After removal of 1 base from V and 2 bases from J, the junction contained 4 bases not matched to a gene. The length of the CDR3 is 16 residues. CDR3 residues: CASSLRLAGIQETQYF. CDR3 DNA: TGCGCCAGCAGCTTGAGACTAGCGGGAATTCAAGAGACCCAGTACTTC.

The chain has TRBV11-2 and TRBJ2-5; D unresolved. Trimming removed 0 bases from V and 11 bases from J, with 13 bases in between. The CDR3 totals 13 residues. Germline CDR1 is SGHAT and CDR2 is FQNNGV. The CDR3 nucleotides read TGTGCCAGCAGCTTAGATCCGTTTGTTGAGCAGTACTTC. Its protein product is CASSLDPFVEQYF.

The V call is TRBV9, the J call TRBJ2-7, with 12 positions matching TRBD2. CDR3 length: 16 amino acids. V was clipped by 3 bases and J by 3 bases; unmatched bases: 7. Germline V CDR1 and CDR2: SGDLS, YYNGEE. CDR3 sequence: CASSEGPGLAGYEQYF. The CDR3 nucleotides are TGTGCCAGCAGCGAAGGTCCGGGACTAGCGGGCTACGAGCAGTACTTC.

The chain joins TRBV6-1 to TRBJ2-2, with TRBD1 identical over 7 bases. The germline CDR1 and CDR2 sequences are MNHNS and SASEGT. CDR3 size: 15 residues. J was trimmed by 4 bases and V by 4 bases; bases with no gene match: 6. The CDR3 DNA reads TGTGCCAGCAGTGTAGGGGGCGCCGGCACCGGGGAGCTGTTTTTT. It encodes CASSVGGAGTGELFF.

Here the CDR3 DNA reads TGCGCCAGCAGCCCGGGGCGGGTTAGCACAGATACGCAGTATTTT. Its protein is CASSPGRVSTDTQYF. The chain has TRBV4-3 and TRBJ2-3; TRBD1 or TRBD2 may be the D gene (5 bases each). V gave up 4 bases and J gave up 0 bases, with 11 bases separating them. The CDR3 extends over 15 amino acids. CDR1 and CDR2 from the germline V gene are LGHNA and YSLEER.

This clone was seen a handful of times. The sample contains more than one DNA sequence encoding this CDR3. The chain combines TRBV7-2 with TRBJ1-2; D remains unclear. This CDR3 spans 13 amino acids. Looked up from germline, CDR1 is SGHTA and CDR2 is FQGNSA. V was pared by 5 bases and J by 2 bases, with 9 bases between. CDR3 protein: CASSLDNNYGYTF. The CDR3 nucleotides read TGTGCCAGCAGCCTTGACAACAACTATGGCTACACCTTC.

This chain connects TRBV2 to TRBJ2-1; 8 bases are shared with TRBD2. This CDR3 has 17 amino acids. V dropped 7 bases and J dropped 7; count of bases not matched to a gene: 18. In germline, CDR1 is SNHLY, CDR2 FYNNEI. The CDR3, as DNA: TGTGCCAGCAATTTCTTGGGGGTCAGCGGGAGTACGAATGAGCAGTTCTTC. The encoded protein is CASNFLGVSGSTNEQFF.